This T cell receptor beta chain was retrieved from a study of beta chain features in type 1 diabetes. Study conclusions and caveats: Among patients with Type 1 diabetes, TCRB CDR3s were moderately but significantly shorter in every one of the four CD4+ subsets. Compared to healthy donors, patients appeared to have naive, central memory and Treg TCRB repertoires that were more alike.

This clone was detected only a few times. What it recognizes is unknown. As every portion of the isolated RNA was reverse transcribed, the sequencing read expressed TCRB transcripts. Data came from immunoSEQ multiplex PCR; TCRdb stores just in-frame clones and leaves some out. The sample has more than 250,000 clones; about a fifth are singletons. The V gene's germline CDR1 is SEHNR and CDR2 FQNEAQ (reference sequence). V dropped 5 bases and J dropped 3; count of bases not matched to a gene: 3. The CDR3 runs 14 residues. The receptor's source is a woman aged 40-49 years with type 1 diabetes. The source material was naive CD4+ T cells from blood. The chain is built from TRBV7-9 and TRBJ1-4; 7 bases align to TRBD1. The CDR3 coding sequence is TGTGCCAGCAGCCGGGACAGCTCTAATGAAAAACTGTTTTTT. It is translated as CASSRDSSNEKLFF.